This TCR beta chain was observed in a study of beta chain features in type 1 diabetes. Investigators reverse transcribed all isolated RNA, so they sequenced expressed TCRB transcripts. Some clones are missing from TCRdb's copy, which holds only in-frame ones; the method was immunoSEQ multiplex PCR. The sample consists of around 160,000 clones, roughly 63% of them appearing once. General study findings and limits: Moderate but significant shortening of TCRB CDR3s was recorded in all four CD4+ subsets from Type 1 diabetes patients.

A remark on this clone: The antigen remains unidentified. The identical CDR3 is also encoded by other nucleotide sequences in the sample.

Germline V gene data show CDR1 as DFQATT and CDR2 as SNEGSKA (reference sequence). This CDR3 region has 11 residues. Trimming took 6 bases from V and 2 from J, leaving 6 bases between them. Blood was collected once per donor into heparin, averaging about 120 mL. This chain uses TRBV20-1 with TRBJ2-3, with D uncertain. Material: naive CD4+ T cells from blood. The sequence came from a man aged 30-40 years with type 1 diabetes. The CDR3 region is CSAPSTDTQYF. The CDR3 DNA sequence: TGCAGTGCCCCCTCCACAGATACGCAGTATTTT.